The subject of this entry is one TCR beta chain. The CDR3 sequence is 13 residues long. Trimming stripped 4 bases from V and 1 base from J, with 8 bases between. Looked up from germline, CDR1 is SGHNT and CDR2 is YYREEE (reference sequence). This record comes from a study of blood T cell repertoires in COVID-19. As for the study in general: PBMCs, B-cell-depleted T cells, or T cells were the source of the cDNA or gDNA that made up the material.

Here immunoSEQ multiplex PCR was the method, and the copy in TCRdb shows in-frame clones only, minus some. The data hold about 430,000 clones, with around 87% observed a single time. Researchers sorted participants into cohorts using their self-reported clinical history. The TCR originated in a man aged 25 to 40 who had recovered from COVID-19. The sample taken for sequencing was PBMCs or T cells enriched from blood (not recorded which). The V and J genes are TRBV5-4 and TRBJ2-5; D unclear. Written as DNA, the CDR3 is TGTGCCAGCAGCGCGTACTCCCAAGAGACCCAGTACTTC. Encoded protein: CASSAYSQETQYF.